This entry lists 23 T cell receptor beta chains sequenced from one sample in a study of T cell responses to AZD1222 COVID-19 vaccine. Sequenced by immunoSEQ multiplex PCR; TCRdb stores in-frame clones only, minus some. The table has under 200,000 clones, over 80% seen once; the top ten hold 2.5% to 3%. The material was peripheral blood, obtained on day 0 of MenACWY control vaccination. The receptor source for this set is an adult in good health.

The chain combines TRBV5-1 with TRBJ2-5, with 11 positions matching TRBD2. The CDR3 is 14 residues long. Germline lookup yields CDR1 SGHRS and CDR2 YFSETQ. V shed 2 bases, J shed 3 bases, and the junction held 0 bases outside the gene matches. The CDR3 nucleotides are TGCGCCAGCAGCTTACTAGCGGGGGAAGAGACCCAGTACTTC. Its translation is CASSLLAGEETQYF.

The gene calls are TRBV27 and TRBJ2-3; D is possibly TRBD2 (6 bases). CDR1 is MNHEY and CDR2 is SMNVEV in the germline V gene (reference sequence). The V end was cut by 5 bases, the J end by 0 bases, with 12 bases between. The CDR3 is made up of 15 amino acids. CDR3 sequence (DNA): TGTGCCAGCAGTGGGTGGGGAGGAAGCACAGATACGCAGTATTTT. It specifies CASSGWGGSTDTQYF.

This chain joins TRBV7-6 and TRBJ1-2; the D gene is possibly TRBD1 (5 bases). The ends were cut back, 0 bases at V and 6 bases at J, with 17 bases in the middle. Germline values: CDR1 SGHVS, CDR2 FNYEAQ. This CDR3 contains 16 residues. The CDR3 DNA reads as TGTGCCAGCAGCTTAGCGCTGGGCGGGGGGGTAGATGGCTACACCTTC. Protein sequence: CASSLALGGGVDGYTF.

The chain combines TRBV7-8 with TRBJ2-7; 7 bases are shared with TRBD1. Germline V gives CDR1 SGHVS, CDR2 FQNEAQ. V lost 2 bases to trimming and J lost 3 bases; unmatched junction nucleotides: 10. The CDR3 is 16 amino acids. The CDR3 here is CASSLIAGQESYEQYF. The CDR3 DNA sequence: TGTGCCAGCAGCTTAATCGCCGGACAGGAAAGCTACGAGCAGTACTTC.

This clone is medium-sized within its sample. V is TRBV2 and J is TRBJ2-7, with D maybe TRBD2 (6 bases). Trimming shortened V by 3 bases and J by 4 bases, and 16 bases separated the two germline ends. The CDR3 is 15 residues long. Germline-derived CDR1 and CDR2 are SNHLY and FYNNEI. In DNA form, the CDR3 reads TGTGCCAGCAGTGACTCTAGCGACAGACCATACGAGCAGTACTTC. It specifies CASSDSSDRPYEQYF.

V usage is TRBV12-3 or TRBV12-4 and J usage is TRBJ1-2; TRBD1 aligns across 7 bases. The CDR3 totals 13 residues. J was trimmed by 8 bases and V by 6 bases; bases with no gene match: 9. For the CDR3, the DNA is TGTGCCAGCAGATCGACAGGGCTGGAGGGCTACACCTTC. This gives the protein CASRSTGLEGYTF.

This chain connects TRBV3-1 (or the pseudogene TRBV3-2) to TRBJ2-7, with D possibly TRBD1 on 6 matching bases. Germline V CDR1 and CDR2: LGHDT, YNNKEL (reference sequence). This CDR3 has 12 residues. V was clipped by 5 bases and J by 3 bases, with 8 bases between them. The CDR3 DNA is TGTGCCAGCAGCGGGACATTCTACGAGCAGTACTTC. Protein product: CASSGTFYEQYF.

This clone was found a few times. J is TRBJ2-1 and V is TRBV7-9, with 7 bases aligning to TRBD2. This CDR3 is 15 amino acids long. The trim removed 1 base at V and 7 bases at J, leaving 7 bases unmatched. Germline V gene data show CDR1 as SEHNR and CDR2 as FQNEAQ (reference sequence). The chain's CDR3 is CASSLGGREGNEQFF. The CDR3 region has the DNA TGTGCCAGCAGCTTAGGCGGGAGAGAGGGGAATGAGCAGTTCTTC.

The rearrangement uses TRBV7-3 and TRBJ1-4, with a possible D match to TRBD1 (6 bases). The V gene lost 5 bases and the J gene lost 7 bases, with 11 bases spanning the gap. Germline CDR1 and CDR2: SGHTA and FQGTGA. The CDR3 extends over 13 amino acids. The CDR3 DNA is TGTGCCAGCAGCCGGACAGTAGGTGAAAAACTGTTTTTT. Protein sequence: CASSRTVGEKLFF.

V is TRBV27 and J is TRBJ1-1, with D possibly TRBD1 on 5 matching bases. The CDR3 sequence is 15 residues long. The germline V gene encodes CDR1 MNHEY and CDR2 SMNVEV (reference sequence). The V end was cut by 0 bases, the J end by 4 bases, with 12 bases between. CDR3 sequence: CASSLSGRGSTEAFF. CDR3 coding DNA: TGTGCCAGCAGTTTATCAGGCCGGGGGAGCACTGAAGCTTTCTTT.

The chain employs TRBV7-2 and TRBJ2-2; D might be TRBD2 (6 bases). Trimming cost V 6 bases and J 5 bases, with 19 bases left between them. CDR3 length equals 16 residues. The germline CDR1 and CDR2 sequences are SGHTA and FQGNSA. The CDR3 protein is CASRAGSGSPTGELFF. CDR3 in DNA: TGTGCCAGCAGGGCGGGATCGGGGTCCCCAACCGGGGAGCTGTTTTTT.

The chain recombines TRBV7-2 with TRBJ1-5; TRBD1 might be the D (5 bases). In germline, CDR1 is SGHTA, CDR2 FQGNSA. The V end lost 1 base, the J end lost 2 bases, and 9 bases lay between the germline ends. This CDR3 region has 15 residues. CDR3: CASSLEGAGNQPQHF. DNA of the CDR3: TGTGCCAGCAGCTTAGAAGGGGCTGGCAATCAGCCCCAGCATTTT.

Here the CDR3 DNA reads TGTGCCAGCAGCTTTCGAGGACACACCGGGGAGCTGTTTTTT. Its translation is CASSFRGHTGELFF. The rearrangement joins TRBV7-9 to TRBJ2-2; no firm D call. CDR1 SEHNR and CDR2 FQNEAQ come from the germline V gene (reference sequence). CDR3 length equals 14 residues. Trimming removed 3 bases from V and 3 bases from J, with 8 bases in between.

In nucleotides, the CDR3 is TGTGCCAGCAGCCCCCGTGGTTCAATCTCTGGAAACACCATATATTTT. Translation gives CASSPRGSISGNTIYF. The rearrangement uses TRBV9 and TRBJ1-3; D gene unclear. The CDR3 spans 16 residues. Germline V gene lookup returns CDR1 SGDLS and CDR2 YYNGEE. V dropped 4 bases and J dropped 0 bases, with 14 bases sitting between them.

The V gene is TRBV27, the J gene TRBJ1-1; D not certain. Trimming left V 4 bases short and J 1 base short, with 13 bases between. Germline V lookup: CDR1 MNHEY, CDR2 SMNVEV (reference sequence). The CDR3 length is 15 residues. In nucleotides, the CDR3 is TGTGCCAGCAGTTCCACTCCCCGGTGGAACACTGAAGCTTTCTTT. Its translation: CASSSTPRWNTEAFF.

This chain links TRBV7-9 with TRBJ1-1; 8 bases line up with TRBD1. This CDR3 contains 15 residues. Germline V lookup: CDR1 SEHNR, CDR2 FQNEAQ (reference sequence). V shed 1 base, J shed 4 bases, and the junction held 5 bases outside the gene matches. CDR3 sequence reads: CASSLVQGARTEAFF. For the CDR3, the DNA is TGTGCCAGCAGCTTAGTTCAGGGGGCGCGCACTGAAGCTTTCTTT.

This chain joins TRBV5-1 and TRBJ2-3, with TRBD2 identical over 15 bases. The CDR3 totals 17 residues. The germline V gene has CDR1 SGHRS and CDR2 YFSETQ. V was pared by 4 bases and J by 2 bases, with 5 bases of the junction left unmatched. This CDR3 is CASSPGLAGGITDTQYF. The CDR3 DNA reads as TGCGCCAGCAGCCCGGGACTAGCGGGGGGCATCACAGATACGCAGTATTTT.

V and J are TRBV3-1 (or the pseudogene TRBV3-2) and TRBJ2-1; 7 nucleotides match TRBD2. Germline trimming cut 2 bases from V and 10 bases from J; bases unmatched to any gene: 2. This CDR3 region has 12 residues. Germline loops: CDR1 LGHDT, CDR2 YNNKEL (reference sequence). CDR3 nucleotides: TGTGCCAGCAGCCAACAAGCGGGGGAGCAGTTCTTC. Translation gives CASSQQAGEQFF.

This rearrangement joins TRBV28 to TRBJ1-2; TRBD1 matches at 9 bases. After removal of 8 bases from V and 1 base from J, the junction contained 2 bases not matched to a gene. The CDR3 runs to 13 residues. Per the germline V gene, CDR1 is MDHEN and CDR2 is SYDVKM. CDR3 loop: CASGQGNNYGYTF. In nucleotides, the CDR3 is TGTGCCAGCGGACAGGGGAATAACTATGGCTACACCTTC.

In its sample, this clone was seen a few times. The chain carries TRBV2 and TRBJ1-1, with 11 positions matching TRBD1. In germline, CDR1 is SNHLY, CDR2 FYNNEI. The length of the CDR3 is 15 residues. The V gene end was trimmed by 5 bases and the J gene end by 10 bases; junction bases not matched to a gene: 12. In DNA, the CDR3 is TGTGCCAGCAGTTTTGGACAGGGGGCCAGTAATCGAGCTTTCTTT. Translation: CASSFGQGASNRAFF.

The rearrangement uses TRBV19 and TRBJ1-1; 7 bases are shared with TRBD1. The junction had 4 bases not matched to a gene; V was cut back by 4 bases and J by 5 bases. Germline loops: CDR1 LNHDA, CDR2 SQIVND (reference sequence). The CDR3 is 13 amino acids. This chain's CDR3 is CASSSRGRTEAFF. CDR3 bases: TGTGCCAGTAGTAGCAGGGGGAGAACTGAAGCTTTCTTT.

The chain combines TRBV6-7 with TRBJ2-7; TRBD1 aligns across 7 bases. TRBV6-7 qualifies as an ORF whose function is uncertain. The CDR3 consists of 15 residues. V gave up 4 bases and J gave up 2 bases; unmatched junction bases: 8. This CDR3 is CASSSRTGETYEQYF. CDR3 nucleotides: TGTGCCAGCAGTTCCCGGACAGGAGAGACCTACGAGCAGTACTTC.

This clone showed up just a few times. This chain connects TRBV29-1 to TRBJ2-2; weak D call: TRBD2 (5 bases). This CDR3 spans 14 amino acids. CDR1 SQVTM and CDR2 ANQGSEA come from the germline V gene. The germline V and J ends were trimmed by 4 bases and 4 bases, with 13 bases remaining between them. The CDR3 DNA follows: TGCAGCGTTGTAGGTGGGAGAGGCACCGGGGAGCTGTTTTTT. Translated: CSVVGGRGTGELFF.